This T cell receptor (beta chain) appears in the sequencing data of a study of T cells in Graves' hyperthyroidism and ophthalmopathy. Per the germline V gene, CDR1 is SQVTM and CDR2 is ANQGSEA. The CDR3 sequence is 12 residues long. V dropped 6 bases and J dropped 8 bases, with 16 bases sitting between them. Using RNA transcripts as the source, TCR beta CDR3 regions were amplified. The HTBI primer set drove a first-round RT-PCR of the TCR CDR3. MiXCR, applied by TCRdb to the multiplex PCR reads, yields one record per CDR3 protein. The table lists around 35,000 distinct CDR3 sequences, 40% to 65% of them singletons.

The sample taken for sequencing was blood. J is TRBJ1-2 and V is TRBV29-1; D is perhaps TRBD1 (5 bases). This TCR was sampled from a woman in her thirties or forties with Graves' ophthalmopathy. CDR3 sequence (DNA): TGCAGCGTGAGAACCCAGGGTACGGGCTACACCTTC. This gives the protein CSVRTQGTGYTF.